This T cell receptor beta chain came from a study of shared clonotypes between healthy human individuals. General observations from the study: Represented diversity, genetic and exposure-history alike, was limited by few donors. Clonotypes shared by all four sorted-subset donors had higher generation probabilities than non-shared clonotypes.

Naive CD8 cells lacked CD45RO, underwent positive selection for CCR7 and left out terminally differentiated effector memory CD45RA+ cells. Germline V CDR1 and CDR2: MNHEY, SMNVEV (reference sequence). The V and J ends lost 5 bases and 2 bases, in that order; junction bases with no gene match: 12. The CDR3 is made up of 16 amino acids. In regard to this clone: Its antigen is undetermined.

Original handling: Filtering differed for immunoSEQ, which gave only junction sequences without quality scores. Generated by immunoSEQ multiplex PCR, the TCRdb table keeps only in-frame clones and is missing some. V and J calls plus clone size are reproduced from that table; the DNA served to infer D and trimming. The sample includes about 2,100,000 clones, about 92% of them seen just once. The sample comprised naive CD8+ T cells from PBMCs. The TCR was taken from a man aged 18 to 29 in good health. Some clones in this sample may be carry-over from other donors' samples. The chain uses TRBV27 and TRBJ2-7, with 7 nucleotides matching TRBD1. CDR3 DNA sequence: TGTGCCAGCAGTCTCTCACATACGGGACAGCCCTACGAGCAGTACTTC. Translating it yields CASSLSHTGQPYEQYF.